This TCR beta chain was sequenced for a study of sequential checkpoint blockade in melanoma. Here immunoSEQ multiplex PCR was the method, and the copy in TCRdb shows in-frame clones only, minus some. The table has under 40,000 clones, roughly 88% seen once. Treatment of the sample: randomized to nivolumab then ipilimumab (arm A) or the reverse (arm B). V was pared by 3 bases and J by 9 bases, with 6 bases of the junction left unmatched. The CDR3 has 16 residues. Germline CDR1 reads SGDLS; CDR2 reads YYNGEE. The source material was CD8+ T cells sorted from blood (inferred from file names), sampled from a patient given nivolumab and ipilimumab in sequence. V usage is TRBV9 and J usage is TRBJ2-1, with 16 bases matching TRBD2. This receptor was taken from a human donor with melanoma. The CDR3, as DNA: TGTGCCAGCAGCGACGGGACTAGCGGGAGGGTACGTGAGCAGTTCTTC. It yields the protein CASSDGTSGRVREQFF.